These 12 T cell receptor beta chains were sequenced from one sample in a study of shared T cell receptors in the human thymus. The repertoire was sequenced with immunoSEQ multiplex PCR; TCRdb's copy has only in-frame clones and lacks some. The data show 720,000 or so clones, 80% to 90% seen once. The same sample was also studied in work on human thymus T cells.

The sample comprised thymocytes. These receptors were obtained from a girl less than two years old with a congenital heart defect.

The chain uses TRBV7-6 and TRBJ1-5; D is undetermined. Germline CDR1 is SGHVS and CDR2 is FNYEAQ. CDR3 length equals 15 residues. The ends were cut back, 1 base at V and 7 bases at J, with 14 bases in the middle. In DNA, the CDR3 is TGTGCCAGCAGCTTAGAAGGCGGGGAAGGGCAGCCCCAGCATTTT. Translated, it gives CASSLEGGEGQPQHF.

Remarks on this clone: Other DNA sequences in the sample encode the same CDR3. The gene calls are TRBV5-1 and TRBJ1-2, with D possibly matching TRBD1 (5 bases). CDR3 length: 13 residues. Germline V gene lookup returns CDR1 SGHRS and CDR2 YFSETQ. V gave up 0 bases and J gave up 6 bases, with 9 bases separating them. As DNA, the CDR3 is TGCGCCAGCAGCTTGGGGCAGGGTAATGGCTACACCTTC. Translated: CASSLGQGNGYTF.

This chain uses TRBV27 with TRBJ1-1, with 8 bases identical to TRBD1. J lost 8 bases, V lost 10 bases, and 6 bases had no gene match. This CDR3 comprises 11 residues. Germline CDR1 and CDR2: MNHEY and SMNVEV (reference sequence). Here the CDR3 DNA reads TGTGCCACCAGGACAGGGAAGGAAGCTTTCTTT. Amino acids: CATRTGKEAFF.

The chain carries TRBV28 and TRBJ2-3, with D possibly matching TRBD2 (7 bases). CDR3 size: 17 residues. Trimming pared 3 bases from V and 4 bases from J, leaving 20 bases between. Germline CDR1 reads MDHEN; CDR2 reads SYDVKM. CDR3 in amino acids: CASSFVGGPGVSDTQYF. The CDR3 DNA is TGTGCCAGCAGTTTTGTGGGGGGGCCAGGGGTGTCAGATACGCAGTATTTT.

The chain recombines TRBV10-3 with TRBJ2-7; TRBD2 is a possible D gene (7 bases). Germline CDR1 is ENHRY and CDR2 is SYGVKD. CDR3 length: 16 amino acids. V was clipped by 8 bases and J by 3 bases, with 23 bases between them. CDR3 DNA sequence: TGTGCCATCTCCTCCAGGGAGGGGGGTGTAAGCTACGAGCAGTACTTC. It codes for CAISSREGGVSYEQYF.

The V and J genes are TRBV5-5 and TRBJ2-4, with TRBD2 matching over 13 bases. CDR1 and CDR2 (germline): SGHKS, YYEKEE (reference sequence). Losses at the gene ends were 0 bases for V and 11 bases for J; bases not matched to a gene: 5. The CDR3 is 15 amino acids. For the CDR3, the DNA is TGTGCCAGCAGCTTGGTAACTAGCGGGGGGGCCTTTCAGTACTTC. This gives the protein CASSLVTSGGAFQYF.

This chain uses TRBV11-2 with TRBJ2-7, with D uncertain. The CDR3 consists of 16 residues. V was trimmed by 5 bases and J by 4 bases, leaving 21 bases between them. Germline V gene sequence: CDR1 SGHAT, CDR2 FQNNGV. The CDR3 sequence: CASSLELNSVPYEQYF. CDR3 bases: TGTGCCAGCAGCCTTGAACTCAATTCGGTCCCGTACGAGCAGTACTTC.

The rearrangement uses TRBV7-8 and TRBJ2-3; D might be TRBD2 (6 bases). The length of the CDR3 is 18 residues. V lost 0 bases, J lost 1 base, and 17 bases lay in between. CDR1 is SGHVS, CDR2 FQNEAQ, per germline. CDR3: CASSLAVGGAVGTDTQYF. The CDR3, as DNA: TGTGCCAGCAGCTTAGCGGTCGGCGGGGCCGTGGGCACAGATACGCAGTATTTT.

The V gene is TRBV5-1, the J gene TRBJ2-3; TRBD1 is a possible D gene (6 bases). V lost 1 base to trimming and J lost 1 base, with 16 bases between them. The CDR3 sequence is 17 residues long. Germline CDR1 is SGHRS and CDR2 is YFSETQ. The CDR3 bases are TGCGCCAGCAGCTTGTTCCAGGGGAAGGGAGGCACAGATACGCAGTATTTT. Translated, it gives CASSLFQGKGGTDTQYF.

The CDR3 loop reads CASSPHLDPRGYEQYF. CDR3 nucleotides: TGTGCCAGCAGCCCCCACCTCGACCCCCGAGGCTACGAGCAGTACTTC. The chain carries TRBV5-6 and TRBJ2-7; D remains ambiguous. The CDR3 is 16 residues long. The germline V and J ends were trimmed by 4 bases and 3 bases, with 20 bases remaining between them. CDR1 is SGHDT, CDR2 YYEEEE, per germline.

This rearrangement joins TRBV5-6 to TRBJ1-5; D is unclear. Trimming shortened V by 4 bases and J by 2 bases, and 7 bases separated the two germline ends. From germline, CDR1 is SGHDT and CDR2 YYEEEE. The CDR3 loop spans 13 amino acids. CDR3 loop: CASSAIGNQPQHF. For the CDR3, the DNA is TGTGCCAGCAGCGCGATAGGCAATCAGCCCCAGCATTTT.

Concerning this clone: At one of its ends the junction is not consistent with the germline gene, which may arise from a read error. CDR3 in DNA: TGTGCCAGCAGCCCCAGCTCTAGCCACTCCGACAATGAGCAGTTCTTC. It translates to CASSPSSSHSDNEQFF. The chain recombines TRBV7-8 with TRBJ2-1; D possibly corresponds to TRBD2 (5 bases). CDR3 length: 16 residues. CDR1 SGHVS and CDR2 FQNEAQ come from the germline V gene.